This T cell receptor (beta chain) was identified during a study of identifying expanded T cells in peripheral blood. CDR1 is SGHDN, CDR2 FVKESK, per germline. V shed 8 bases, J shed 0 bases, and the junction held 4 bases outside the gene matches. The CDR3 has 15 amino acids. Sequencing used immunoSEQ multiplex PCR; TCRdb keeps in-frame clones, though not all of them. The table lists 50,000 to 60,000 clones, around 86% of them singletons, with around a sixth in the top ten. The chain links TRBV14 to TRBJ1-4, with 9 bases fitting TRBD1. Source material: blood. The sequence came from a person between 18 and 70 years old in good health. The CDR3 bases are TGTGCCAGCGGGACAGGGAGGGCAACTAATGAAAAACTGTTTTTT. Encoded protein: CASGTGRATNEKLFF. The variable domain in full, completed from reference TRBV14 and TRBJ1-4, reads EAGVTQFPSHSVIEKGQTVTLRCDPISGHDNLYWYRRVMGKEIKFLLHFVKESKQDESGMPNNRFLAERTGGTYSTLKVQPAELEDSGVYFCASGTGRATNEKLFFGSGTQLSVL.